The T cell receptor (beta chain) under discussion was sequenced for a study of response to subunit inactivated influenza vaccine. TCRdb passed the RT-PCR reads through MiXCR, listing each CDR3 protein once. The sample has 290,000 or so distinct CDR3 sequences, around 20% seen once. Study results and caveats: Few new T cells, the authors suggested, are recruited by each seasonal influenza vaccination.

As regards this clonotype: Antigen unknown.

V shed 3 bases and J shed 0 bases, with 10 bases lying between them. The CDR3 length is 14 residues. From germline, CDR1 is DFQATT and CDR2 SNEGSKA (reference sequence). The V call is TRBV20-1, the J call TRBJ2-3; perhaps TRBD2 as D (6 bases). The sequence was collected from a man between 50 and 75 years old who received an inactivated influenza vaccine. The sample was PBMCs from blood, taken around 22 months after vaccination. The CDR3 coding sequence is TGCAGTGCTAGGGGAGGAACTAGCACAGATACGCAGTATTTT. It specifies CSARGGTSTDTQYF.